This TCR beta chain was identified in a study of neurological immune-mediated disorders. TCRdb recomputed calls from the 5' RACE reads with MiXCR, one row per CDR3 protein. This table holds approximately 84,000 distinct CDR3 sequences, 4.3% found once. Documented time point: longitudinal time-point 3. This clonotype occurred many times. Its antigen is undetermined. Study results and limitations: Phylogenetically, 18 of 34 multiple sclerosis patients' repertoires fell into one related-CDR3 cluster, a possible signature. Expanded clones shared no identical CDR3 amino acid sequences across subjects, which suggested private TCR-beta repertoires in all groups. It was HTLV-1-associated myelopathy that showed the most TCR clonal expansion, while multiple sclerosis showed the least, falling below healthy controls.

The sequence derives from a woman aged 55-75 years with multiple sclerosis. Sequencing was done on a sample of PBMCs.

The CDR3 region is CSATTGYYGYTF. In DNA form, the CDR3 reads TGCAGTGCTACCACAGGGTACTATGGCTACACCTTC. The V and J genes are TRBV20-1 and TRBJ1-2; D may be TRBD1 (6 bases). Trimming cost V 4 bases and J 3 bases, with 9 bases left between them. The CDR3 has 12 amino acids. CDR1 is DFQATT, CDR2 SNEGSKA, per germline (reference sequence).